Listed below are T cell receptor beta chains from one sample, sequenced in a study of blood T cell repertoires in COVID-19. Sequencing was performed with immunoSEQ multiplex PCR; in TCRdb, only in-frame clones are kept and a portion is missing. The sample records a few hundred thousand clones, 65% to 90% being singletons. Sequences were obtained from peripheral blood. Receptors were obtained from a man aged 50-59 years with active or convalescent COVID-19. CDR3s include the opening cysteine and the closing phenylalanine or tryptophan. Fields, in order: clone size, J gene, D gene, V gene, CDR3 length, CDR3 protein, CDR3 DNA. The D gene is left open where the match is weak. Only part of the rows carry a size: once, few, many, or a class if the clone is expanded.

>many|TRBJ2-1|TRBD2|TRBV27|15
CASSLSLAGINEQFF
TGTGCCAGCAGTTTATCGCTAGCGGGAATCAATGAGCAGTTCTTC
>NA|TRBJ1-1|NA|TRBV11-2|12
CASSLDRTEAFF
TGTGCCAGCAGCTTAGACCGCACTGAAGCTTTCTTT
>NA|TRBJ2-2|NA|TRBV7-6|15
CASSFTTGYTGELFF
TGTGCCAGCAGCTTTACAACGGGGTACACCGGGGAGCTGTTTTTT
>few|TRBJ2-3|NA|TRBV5-1|16
CASSQARGSGTDTQYF
TGCGCCAGCAGCCAGGCGCGGGGTTCAGGCACAGATACGCAGTATTTT
>NA|TRBJ2-4|TRBD2|TRBV4-3|18
CASSLDPGTSGRGYIQYF
TGCGCCAGCAGCCTTGACCCCGGGACTAGCGGGAGGGGGTACATTCAGTACTTC
>NA|TRBJ1-2|NA|TRBV19|11
CASSIDRFYTF
TGTGCCAGTAGTATTGACAGATTCTACACCTTC
>NA|TRBJ2-3|NA|TRBV28|13
CASSPTKPRAQYF
TGTGCCAGCAGCCCAACTAAGCCGCGTGCGCAGTATTTT
>NA|TRBJ2-7|TRBD1|TRBV5-6|14
CASSLGDRDHEQYF
TGTGCCAGCAGCTTGGGGGACAGGGATCACGAGCAGTACTTC
>NA|TRBJ1-3|NA|TRBV13|18
CASSLPRTRTGSGNTIYF
TGTGCCAGCAGCTTACCCCGAACACGAACAGGATCTGGAAACACCATATATTTT
>NA|TRBJ1-4|NA|TRBV30|14
CAWRKTGSNEKLFF
TGTGCCTGGAGGAAGACGGGGAGTAATGAAAAACTGTTTTTT
>NA|TRBJ1-2|NA|TRBV9|15
CASSVGAGSTYGYTF
TGTGCCAGCAGCGTAGGTGCCGGGTCTACCTATGGCTACACCTTC
>few|TRBJ2-7|NA|TRBV7-2|12
CASSLSSYEQYF
TGTGCCAGCAGCCTTAGCTCCTACGAGCAGTACTTC
>NA|TRBJ2-1|TRBD2|TRBV6-2/TRBV6-3|17
CASSSPASGRSYNEQFF
TGTGCCAGCAGTTCCCCGGCTAGCGGGAGGTCATACAATGAGCAGTTCTTC
>few|TRBJ2-7|NA|TRBV11-2|15
CASSLLGDHLSEQYF
TGTGCCAGCAGCTTACTTGGAGATCATTTAAGCGAGCAGTACTTC
>NA|TRBJ1-6|NA|TRBV6-5|15
CASSQGTWTNSPLHF
TGTGCCAGCAGTCAGGGGACATGGACTAATTCACCCCTCCACTTT
>NA|TRBJ1-1|TRBD1|TRBV11-3|18
CASSLVRQGGQMNTEAFF
TGTGCCAGCAGCTTAGTCCGACAGGGCGGGCAAATGAACACTGAAGCTTTCTTT
>NA|TRBJ1-5|TRBD1|TRBV11-2|15
CASSLETGKGQPQHF
TGTGCCAGCAGCTTAGAGACAGGGAAGGGGCAGCCCCAGCATTTT
>NA|TRBJ2-7|NA|TRBV7-2|15
CASSFAGGGHYEQYF
TGTGCCAGCAGCTTTGCGGGCGGGGGCCACTACGAGCAGTACTTC
>NA|TRBJ2-7|TRBD1|TRBV12-3/TRBV12-4|12
CASRDRAREQYF
TGTGCCAGCCGGGACAGGGCTCGCGAGCAGTACTTC
>NA|TRBJ1-2|TRBD1|TRBV19|17
CASSSGTAEQTNYGYTF
TGTGCCAGTAGTTCGGGGACAGCCGAACAAACTAACTATGGCTACACCTTC
>NA|TRBJ1-1|NA|TRBV28|13
CASTRGLNTEAFF
TGTGCCAGCACCCGAGGGCTGAACACTGAAGCTTTCTTT
>NA|TRBJ2-1|NA|TRBV7-2|15
CASSDRGRLSSEQFF
TGTGCCAGCAGCGACCGGGGTCGCCTCTCGAGTGAGCAGTTCTTC
>NA|TRBJ2-7|NA|TRBV5-6|15
CASSPADGGLGEQYF
TGTGCCAGCAGCCCCGCTGACGGGGGATTGGGAGAGCAGTACTTC
>NA|TRBJ2-1|NA|TRBV28|14
CASSPPGTYNEQFF
TGTGCCAGCAGTCCCCCGGGTACCTACAATGAGCAGTTCTTC
>NA|TRBJ1-1|TRBD1|TRBV9|19
CASSVASAGGIGMNTEAFF
TGTGCCAGCAGCGTAGCTTCGGCAGGGGGCATAGGGATGAACACTGAAGCTTTCTTT
>few|TRBJ2-7|TRBD1|TRBV4-3|15
CASSQAGTGGYEQYF
TGCGCCAGCAGCCAGGCCGGGACAGGGGGCTACGAGCAGTACTTC
>once|TRBJ2-7|TRBD1|TRBV6-1|17
CASSEHPTAGQGYEQYF
TGTGCCAGCAGTGAACACCCTACCGCGGGACAGGGGTACGAGCAGTACTTC
>NA|TRBJ1-2|TRBD1|TRBV3-1/TRBV3-2|16
CASSHLGGGQGGGYTF
TGTGCCAGCAGCCACCTAGGAGGGGGACAGGGAGGTGGCTACACCTTC
>NA|TRBJ1-6|NA|TRBV11-2|15
CASSVKQGSGSPLHF
TGTGCCAGCAGCGTAAAACAGGGTAGTGGTTCACCCCTCCACTTT
>NA|TRBJ1-2|TRBD1|TRBV5-4|15
CASSSKGQGEDGYTF
TGTGCCAGCAGCTCCAAAGGACAGGGGGAGGATGGCTACACCTTC
>NA|TRBJ2-3|TRBD2|TRBV7-9|16
CASSLSLAGRGDTQYF
TGTGCCAGCAGCTTATCCTTAGCGGGAAGGGGAGATACGCAGTATTTT
>NA|TRBJ2-5|NA|TRBV20-1|11
CSATSQETQYF
TGCAGTGCTACTAGCCAAGAGACCCAGTACTTC
>NA|TRBJ2-7|NA|TRBV11-2|14
CASSFDPGLGEQYF
TGTGCCAGCAGCTTTGATCCAGGACTGGGCGAGCAGTACTTC
>NA|TRBJ1-1|TRBD1|TRBV10-3|15
CAISGRGQGDTEAFF
TGTGCCATCAGTGGCCGGGGACAGGGGGACACTGAAGCTTTCTTT
>NA|TRBJ1-2|TRBD1|TRBV3-1/TRBV3-2|14
CASSPTGVSYGYTF
TGTGCCAGCAGCCCCACAGGGGTTAGCTATGGCTACACCTTC
>NA|TRBJ2-5|NA|TRBV6-1|14
CASSERGSSWPQYF
TGTGCCAGCAGTGAAAGAGGGTCTAGCTGGCCCCAGTACTTC